This entry describes one T cell receptor (beta chain). Its binding antigen is unknown. Base qualities are not at hand, and no much larger clone is one base apart. Per the germline V gene, ENHRY is the CDR1 and SYGVKD is the CDR2. The CDR3 goes from the cysteine to the phenylalanine over 14 residues. Just CDR3 DNA is preserved here, 42 bases in frame from base 1. Trimming leaves V shorter by 6 bases and J shorter by 3 bases, with the junction holding 4 bases beyond the gene matches. Isolated genomic DNA was used for TCRbeta deep sequencing. The immunoSEQ assay, provided as a commercial service, was used for TCRbeta CDR3 sequencing and initial data processing. As for the original processing: Reads were demultiplexed, adapter and primer sequences were trimmed, similar clones were merged through frequency-ratio clustering, and V, D, J genes were annotated using IMGT. In TCRdb, the immuneACCESS table is reduced to in-frame sequences with V and J assigned. These tables do not hold every clone; where another copy was compared, an unresolved V gene accounts for under half, and the others remain unexplained. That table furnishes V, J and clone size, whereas the DNA furnished D and trimming. The sample includes 13,000 or so clones, with around four fifths observed a single time. The ten biggest clones cover approximately 31% of the sample.

For sorting, staining was done with anti-CD3, anti-CD4, anti-CD8 and a Vbeta20 antibody from the IOTest Beta Mark kit on a FACSAria III, reaching purity above 98%. Peripheral blood was collected in sodium heparin tubes and mononuclear cells were isolated by Ficoll-Paque PLUS density gradient centrifugation. Before TCRbeta deep sequencing, the CD4+ Vbeta20+, CD4+ Vbeta20-, and CD8+ T cell fractions were FACS-sorted. This entry belongs to a study of somatic mutations in T cells in chronic GVHD (TCRdb year 2020). Sample: Vbeta20-negative CD4+ T cells from blood. The cell subset or site label, as the study defines it: CD4+ T cells sorted as TCR Vbeta20 negative by flow cytometry. This TCR came from a male patient in his fifties or sixties with chronic graft-versus-host disease. After a transplant, the graft donor may have provided part of the T cells. The rearrangement joined TRBV10-3 to TRBJ2-7, with 11 junctional bases fitting TRBD1. The CDR3 in this case is CAISRDRGDYEQYF. The bases are TGTGCCATCAGCCGGGACAGGGGGGACTACGAGCAGTACTTC.